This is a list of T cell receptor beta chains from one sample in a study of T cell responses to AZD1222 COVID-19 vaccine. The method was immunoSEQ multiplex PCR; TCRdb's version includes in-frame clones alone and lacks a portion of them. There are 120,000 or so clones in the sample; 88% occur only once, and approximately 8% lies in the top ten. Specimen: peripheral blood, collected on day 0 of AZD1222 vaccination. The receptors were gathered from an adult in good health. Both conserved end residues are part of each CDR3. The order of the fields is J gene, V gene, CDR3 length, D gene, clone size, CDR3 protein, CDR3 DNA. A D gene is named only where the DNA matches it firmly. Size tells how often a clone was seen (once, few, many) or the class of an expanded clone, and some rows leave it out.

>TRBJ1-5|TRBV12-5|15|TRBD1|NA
CASALEAGGFQPQHF
TGTGCTAGTGCCCTTGAGGCAGGGGGCTTTCAGCCCCAGCATTTT
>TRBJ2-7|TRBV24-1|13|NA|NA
CATSDSSSYEQYF
TGTGCCACCAGTGACAGCTCTTCCTACGAGCAGTACTTC
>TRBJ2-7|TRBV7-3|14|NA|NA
CASSPTGRSYEQYF
TGTGCCAGCAGCCCGACAGGTCGCTCCTACGAGCAGTACTTC
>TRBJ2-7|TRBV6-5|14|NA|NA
CASRRDEGNYEQYF
TGTGCCAGCAGGCGCGACGAGGGAAACTACGAGCAGTACTTC
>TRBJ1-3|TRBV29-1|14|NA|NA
CSVDKQSSGNTIYF
TGCAGCGTGGATAAACAAAGCTCTGGAAACACCATATATTTT
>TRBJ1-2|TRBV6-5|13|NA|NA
CASRLPGQYGYTF
TGTGCCAGCAGGCTCCCAGGACAGTATGGCTACACCTTC
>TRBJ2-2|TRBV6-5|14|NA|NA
CASSHRRGTGELFF
TGTGCCAGCAGTCACCGAAGGGGCACCGGGGAGCTGTTTTTT
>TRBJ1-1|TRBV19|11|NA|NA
CASTAVGEAFF
TGTGCCAGTACCGCGGTAGGTGAAGCTTTCTTT
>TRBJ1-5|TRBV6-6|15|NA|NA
CASNPENRFWQPQHF
TGTGCCAGCAACCCTGAAAACAGGTTCTGGCAGCCCCAGCATTTT
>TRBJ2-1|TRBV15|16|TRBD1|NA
CATTSGTGLAYNEQFF
TGTGCCACCACCAGCGGGACAGGGTTGGCTTACAATGAGCAGTTCTTC
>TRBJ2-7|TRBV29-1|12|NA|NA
CSVVIQGGEQYF
TGCAGCGTTGTCATACAGGGCGGCGAGCAGTACTTC
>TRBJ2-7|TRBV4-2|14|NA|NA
CASSQAVSSYEQYF
TGTGCCAGCAGCCAGGCTGTCAGTAGCTACGAGCAGTACTTC
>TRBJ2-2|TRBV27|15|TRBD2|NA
CASRPLAGDTGELFF
TGTGCCAGCAGGCCTCTAGCGGGAGACACCGGGGAGCTGTTTTTT
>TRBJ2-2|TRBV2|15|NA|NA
CASNDGLAGRGELFF
TGTGCCAGCAATGACGGCCTTGCGGGCCGTGGGGAGCTGTTTTTT
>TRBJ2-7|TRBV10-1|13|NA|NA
CASSSGFSYEQYF
TGCGCCAGCAGTTCCGGGTTCTCCTACGAGCAGTACTTC
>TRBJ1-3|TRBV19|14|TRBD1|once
CASLQGAAGNTIYF
TGTGCCAGTCTTCAGGGGGCTGCTGGAAACACCATATATTTT
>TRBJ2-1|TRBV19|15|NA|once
CASGVGGGPIDEQFF
TGTGCCAGCGGGGTCGGAGGGGGGCCTATCGATGAGCAGTTCTTC
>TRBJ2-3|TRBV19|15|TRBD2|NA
CASSMGAGGRDTQYF
TGTGCCAGTAGTATGGGAGCGGGAGGACGCGATACGCAGTATTTT